These 17 T cell receptor beta chains came from one sample sequenced in a study of cytomegalovirus exposure and HLA in healthy donors. Primers for the PCR totalled 60 Vbeta and 13 Jbeta. Generated by immunoSEQ multiplex PCR, the TCRdb table keeps only in-frame clones and is missing some. The profile shows roughly 200,000 clones, 80% of them singletons. Source material: PBMCs. The receptors originated from a boy between 10 and 17 years old in good health and CMV-seronegative.

This clone was observed a few times. The V gene is TRBV5-5, the J gene TRBJ2-1; TRBD1 aligns across 7 bases. Trimming cost V 0 bases and J 1 base; bases outside gene matches: 7. Looked up from germline, CDR1 is SGHKS and CDR2 is YYEKEE (reference sequence). The CDR3 totals 17 residues. The CDR3 nucleotides read TGTGCCAGCAGCTTGGACCTAGGGGGCAGGTCCTACAATGAGCAGTTCTTC. It encodes CASSLDLGGRSYNEQFF.

There are a few counts of this clone. The CDR3 spells CAWSVQAHHSGANVLTF. For the CDR3, the DNA is TGTGCCTGGAGTGTACAGGCACACCACTCTGGGGCCAACGTCCTGACTTTC. The chain has TRBV30 and TRBJ2-6; D perhaps matches TRBD1 (5 bases). This CDR3 comprises 17 residues. Germline CDR1 GTSNPN, CDR2 SVGIG (reference sequence). V was shortened by 0 bases and J by 0 bases, with 12 bases between the two germline ends.

V gene TRBV7-6 combines with J gene TRBJ1-1, with D tentatively TRBD1 (6 bases). The length of the CDR3 is 15 residues. CDR1 is SGHVS, CDR2 FNYEAQ, per germline. Trimming removed 1 base at V and 3 bases at J, with 12 bases between. CDR3 nucleotides: TGTGCCAGCAGCTTAGGGAAACAGGGTTACACTGAAGCTTTCTTT. Its translation: CASSLGKQGYTEAFF.

A single count supports this clone. The chain is built from TRBV6-5 and TRBJ1-2, with no clear D. V dropped 5 bases and J dropped 5 bases, with 15 bases sitting between them. Germline lookup yields CDR1 MNHEY and CDR2 SVGAGI. The CDR3 is made up of 14 amino acids. This CDR3 reads CASSTPPESYGYTF. Here the CDR3 DNA reads TGTGCCAGCAGTACACCTCCCGAATCTTATGGCTACACCTTC.

This sequence joins TRBV10-2 and TRBJ2-5, with D perhaps TRBD1 (6 bases). V gave up 6 bases and J gave up 4 bases, with 18 bases separating them. This CDR3 is built from 15 residues. Looked up from germline, CDR1 is WSHSY and CDR2 is SAAADI. This CDR3 is CASRATGTPLETQYF. Here the CDR3 DNA reads TGCGCCAGCAGAGCCACCGGGACACCTCTAGAGACCCAGTACTTC.

The chain recombines TRBV25-1 with TRBJ2-7; 9 nucleotides line up with TRBD1. CDR1 MGHDK and CDR2 SYGVNS come from the germline V gene. This CDR3 spans 17 amino acids. Unmatched junction bases numbered 11, after V lost 4 bases and J lost 1 base. CDR3 loop: CASSAQGQGVTSYEQYF. In DNA, the CDR3 is TGTGCCAGCAGTGCCCAGGGACAGGGAGTGACATCCTACGAGCAGTACTTC.

V and J are TRBV6-5 and TRBJ2-1; the D gene is possibly TRBD2 (5 bases). The CDR3 is 13 residues long. V was pared by 5 bases and J by 10 bases, with 15 bases between. Germline assignment: CDR1 MNHEY and CDR2 SVGAGI. The chain's CDR3 is CASSRSRTGEQFF. The CDR3 bases are TGTGCCAGCAGTAGATCTCGGACTGGCGAGCAGTTCTTC.

The rearrangement links TRBV6-4 to TRBJ2-1; D might be TRBD2 (6 bases). CDR3 length: 14 residues. V lost 6 bases to trimming and J lost 7 bases, with 16 bases between them. The germline CDR1 and CDR2 sequences are MRHNA and SNTAGT. The CDR3 bases are TGTGCCAGCAGCCCAGCCCCCGGGAGAAATGAGCAGTTCTTC. It is translated as CASSPAPGRNEQFF.

The genes are TRBV4-1 and TRBJ2-7; 7 nucleotides align to TRBD1. CDR1 MGHRA and CDR2 YSYEKL come from the germline V gene. The CDR3 is made up of 18 amino acids. V shed 2 bases and J 0 bases; nucleotides not matched to a gene: 13. The CDR3 DNA is TGCGCCAGCAGCCAACCCCGGGACAGACGAACTGACTCCTACGAGCAGTACTTC. It specifies CASSQPRDRRTDSYEQYF.

Concerning this clone itself: The same CDR3 is also encoded by other DNA sequences in this sample. The chain couples TRBV4-3 to TRBJ2-1, with 10 positions matching TRBD2. This CDR3 is 15 amino acids long. The germline V gene has CDR1 LGHNA and CDR2 YSLEER. The J segment lost 10 bases and the V segment lost 3 bases, leaving 9 bases of the junction unmatched. The CDR3 region is CASSQDSGRPREQFF. The CDR3 bases are TGCGCCAGCAGCCAGGATAGCGGGAGGCCCCGCGAGCAGTTCTTC.

This clone was recorded a few times. V usage is TRBV12-5 and J usage is TRBJ1-5, with D unclear. Germline V gives CDR1 LGHNT, CDR2 FRNRAP. V dropped 7 bases and J dropped 5 bases, with 6 bases sitting between them. The CDR3 loop spans 11 amino acids. The CDR3 protein is CASVADQPQHF. The DNA for the CDR3 is TGTGCTAGTGTAGCGGATCAGCCCCAGCATTTT.

The J gene is TRBJ1-4, the V gene TRBV14, with TRBD1 matching 8 bases. The CDR3 is made up of 17 amino acids. The germline CDR1 and CDR2 sequences are SGHDN and FVKESK. The ends lost 1 base at V and 8 bases at J; junction bases unmatched: 12. The CDR3 region is CASSQAVRGLRREKLFF. Written as DNA, the CDR3 is TGTGCCAGCAGCCAAGCGGTCAGGGGGCTCCGTCGGGAAAAACTGTTTTTT. The full variable domain, rest sourced from reference TRBV14 and TRBJ1-4, is EAGVTQFPSHSVIEKGQTVTLRCDPISGHDNLYWYRRVMGKEIKFLLHFVKESKQDESGMPNNRFLAERTGGTYSTLKVQPAELEDSGVYFCASSQAVRGLRREKLFFGSGTQLSVL.

The chain links TRBV7-2 to TRBJ2-7, with TRBD2 identical over 7 bases. Germline CDR1 SGHTA, CDR2 FQGNSA. V was clipped by 2 bases and J by 4 bases; unmatched bases: 8. This CDR3 spans 15 amino acids. The CDR3 nucleotides are TGTGCCAGCAGCTTACTCAGCGGGAAGTTTTACGAGCAGTACTTC. Protein sequence: CASSLLSGKFYEQYF.

This clone was seen a handful of times. The J gene is TRBJ2-7, the V gene TRBV2; D possibly corresponds to TRBD1 (5 bases). Deletions cut 4 bases from V and 6 bases from J, with 16 bases between. The CDR3 has 14 amino acids. The germline V gene has CDR1 SNHLY and CDR2 FYNNEI. DNA of the CDR3: TGTGCCAGCAGTGGGGCGGAGACAGTGGTCGAGCAGTACTTC. This gives the protein CASSGAETVVEQYF. The full variable domain, with the rest looked up from reference TRBV2 and TRBJ2-7, is EPEVTQTPSHQVTQMGQEVILRCVPISNHLYFYWYRQILGQKVEFLVSFYNNEISEKSEIFDDQFSVERPDGSNFTLKIRSTKLEDSAMYFCASSGAETVVEQYFGPGTRLTVT.

The chain employs TRBV9 and TRBJ2-1, with 7 bases aligning to TRBD2. CDR1 and CDR2 from the germline V gene are SGDLS and YYNGEE. V shed 4 bases, J shed 12 bases, and the junction held 16 bases outside the gene matches. The CDR3 loop spans 15 amino acids. The CDR3 region is CASSPGGAGSTGQFF. The CDR3 DNA sequence: TGTGCCAGCAGCCCCGGGGGAGCGGGGTCAACCGGGCAGTTCTTC.

The chain joins TRBV5-1 to TRBJ1-1, with 7 bases lining up with TRBD1. The CDR3 runs 12 residues. Unmatched junction bases numbered 4, after V lost 4 bases and J lost 7 bases. In germline, CDR1 is SGHRS, CDR2 YFSETQ. In nucleotides, the CDR3 is TGCGCCAGCAGCCCCAGGGGGGATGAAGCTTTCTTT. It encodes CASSPRGDEAFF. The full variable domain, its missing parts supplied by reference TRBV5-1 and TRBJ1-1, is KAGVTQTPRYLIKTRGQQVTLSCSPISGHRSVSWYQQTPGQGLQFLFEYFSETQRNKGNFPGRFSGRQFSNSRSEMNVSTLELGDSALYLCASSPRGDEAFFGQGTRLTVV.

This chain uses TRBV6-5 with TRBJ1-2, with TRBD1 identical over 8 bases. The CDR3 has 14 residues. Germline CDR1 reads MNHEY; CDR2 reads SVGAGI. The junction had 11 bases not matched to a gene; V was cut back by 6 bases and J by 8 bases. The CDR3 loop reads CASSRAQGAFGYTF. Here the CDR3 DNA reads TGTGCCAGCAGCCGTGCTCAGGGGGCCTTCGGCTACACCTTC.